This T cell receptor beta chain stems from a study of blood T cell repertoires in COVID-19. Study-level background: Samples representing acute and convalescent COVID-19 were sourced from the United States, Italy and Spain.

The CDR3 has 14 residues. The ends were cut back, 6 bases at V and 5 bases at J, with 16 bases in the middle. Germline values: CDR1 SGHAT, CDR2 FQNNGV. The table came from immunoSEQ multiplex PCR; TCRdb's copy has only in-frame clones and leaves some out. The sample includes 110,000 or so clones, 60% to 85% of them seen just once. The TCR sequence derives from a man in his 70s with acute or convalescent COVID-19. The sequenced sample was peripheral blood. The J gene is TRBJ1-1, the V gene TRBV11-2; a possible D gene is TRBD1 (6 bases). This CDR3 reads CASSHKGGVTEAFF. CDR3 nucleotide sequence: TGTGCCAGCAGTCATAAGGGGGGGGTGACTGAAGCTTTCTTT.